This TCR beta chain was retrieved from a study of cytomegalovirus exposure and HLA in healthy donors. Notes on the study in general: Most of the TCR beta V segments (in an earlier analysis) were productive either about 87% or about 30% of the time.

J was trimmed by 7 bases and V by 8 bases; bases with no gene match: 8. The germline gives CDR1 LNHDA, CDR2 SQIVND (reference sequence). The CDR3 runs 14 residues. A note on this clone: Its antigen is still unknown.

With 60 Vbeta and 13 Jbeta primers, the PCR was carried out. Sequenced by immunoSEQ multiplex PCR; TCRdb stores in-frame clones only, minus some. The sample records a few hundred thousand clones, over 80% being singletons. Sequenced input: PBMCs. The receptor was derived from a woman between 45 and 60 years old in good health and CMV-seropositive. The J gene is TRBJ1-4, the V gene TRBV19; TRBD1 agrees at 9 bases. DNA of the CDR3: TGTGCCAGTGCCGACAGGGGGAGAAGTGAAAAACTGTTTTTT. Amino acids: CASADRGRSEKLFF.